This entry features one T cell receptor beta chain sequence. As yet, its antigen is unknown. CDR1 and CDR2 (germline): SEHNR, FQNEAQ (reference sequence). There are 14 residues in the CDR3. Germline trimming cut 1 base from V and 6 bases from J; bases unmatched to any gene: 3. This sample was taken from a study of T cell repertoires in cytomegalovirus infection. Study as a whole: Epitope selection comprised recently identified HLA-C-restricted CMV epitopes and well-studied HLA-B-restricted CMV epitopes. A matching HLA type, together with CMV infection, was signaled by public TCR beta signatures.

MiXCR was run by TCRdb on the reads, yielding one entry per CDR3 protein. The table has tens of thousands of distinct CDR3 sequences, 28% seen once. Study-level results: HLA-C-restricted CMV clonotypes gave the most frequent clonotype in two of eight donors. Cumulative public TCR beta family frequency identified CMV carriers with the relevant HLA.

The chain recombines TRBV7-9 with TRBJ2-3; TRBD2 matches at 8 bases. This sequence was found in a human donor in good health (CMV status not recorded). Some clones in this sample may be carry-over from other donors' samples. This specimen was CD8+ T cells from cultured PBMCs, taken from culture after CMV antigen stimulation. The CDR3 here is CASSLERGGDTQYF. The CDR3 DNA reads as TGTGCCAGCAGCTTAGAACGGGGGGGCGATACGCAGTATTTT.